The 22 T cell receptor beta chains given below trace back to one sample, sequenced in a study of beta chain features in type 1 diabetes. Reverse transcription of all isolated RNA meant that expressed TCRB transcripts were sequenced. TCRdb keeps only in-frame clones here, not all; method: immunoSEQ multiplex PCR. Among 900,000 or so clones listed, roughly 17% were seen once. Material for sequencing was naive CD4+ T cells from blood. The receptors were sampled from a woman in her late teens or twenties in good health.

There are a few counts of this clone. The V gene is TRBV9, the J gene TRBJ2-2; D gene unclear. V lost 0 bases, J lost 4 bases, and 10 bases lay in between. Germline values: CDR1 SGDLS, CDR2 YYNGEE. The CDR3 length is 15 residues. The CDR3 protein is CASSVASGRTGELFF. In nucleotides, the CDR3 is TGTGCCAGCAGCGTAGCTAGTGGGCGCACCGGGGAGCTGTTTTTT.

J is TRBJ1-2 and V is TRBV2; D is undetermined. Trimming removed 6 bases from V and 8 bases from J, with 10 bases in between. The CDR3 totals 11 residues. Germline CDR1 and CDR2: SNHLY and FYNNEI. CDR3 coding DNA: TGTGCCAGCAGCATAGGAACCGGCTACACCTTC. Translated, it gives CASSIGTGYTF.

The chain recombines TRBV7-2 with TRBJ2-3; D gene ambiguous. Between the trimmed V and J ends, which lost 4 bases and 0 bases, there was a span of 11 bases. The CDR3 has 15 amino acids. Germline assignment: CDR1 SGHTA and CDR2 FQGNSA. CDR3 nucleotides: TGTGCCAGCAGCTCGTCGGCAGCTAGCACAGATACGCAGTATTTT. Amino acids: CASSSSAASTDTQYF.

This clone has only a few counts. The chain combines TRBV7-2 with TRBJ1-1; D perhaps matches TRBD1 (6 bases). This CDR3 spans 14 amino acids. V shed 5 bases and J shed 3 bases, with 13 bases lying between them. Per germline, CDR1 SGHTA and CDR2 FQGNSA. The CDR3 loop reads CASSLGQTYTEAFF. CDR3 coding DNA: TGTGCCAGCAGCCTAGGACAGACTTACACTGAAGCTTTCTTT. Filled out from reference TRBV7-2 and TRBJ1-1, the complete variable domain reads GAGVSQSPSNKVTEKGKDVELRCDPISGHTALYWYRQSLGQGLEFLIYFQGNSAPDKSGLPSDRFSAERTGGSVSTLTIQRTQQEDSAVYLCASSLGQTYTEAFFGQGTRLTVV.

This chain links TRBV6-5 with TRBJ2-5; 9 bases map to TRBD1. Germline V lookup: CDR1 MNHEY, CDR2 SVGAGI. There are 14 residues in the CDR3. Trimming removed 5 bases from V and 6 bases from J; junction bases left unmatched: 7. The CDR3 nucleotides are TGTGCCAGCAGTCTGGGACAGGGTATTAAGACCCAGTACTTC. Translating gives CASSLGQGIKTQYF.

CDR3 in amino acids: CASSLQSGRLPKYNEQFF. The CDR3 DNA reads TGTGCCAGTAGTCTTCAGTCAGGCAGGCTTCCTAAGTACAATGAGCAGTTCTTC. The gene calls are TRBV19 and TRBJ2-1; D is undetermined. Trimming removed 5 bases from V and 4 bases from J, with 24 bases in between. The CDR3 totals 18 residues. Per the germline V gene, CDR1 is LNHDA and CDR2 is SQIVND (reference sequence).

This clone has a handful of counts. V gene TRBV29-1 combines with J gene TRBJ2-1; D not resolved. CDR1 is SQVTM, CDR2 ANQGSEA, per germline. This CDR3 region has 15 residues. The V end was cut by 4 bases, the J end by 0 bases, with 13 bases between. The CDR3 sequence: CSVGLVWSSYNEQFF. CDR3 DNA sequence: TGCAGCGTTGGGCTAGTGTGGAGCTCCTACAATGAGCAGTTCTTC.

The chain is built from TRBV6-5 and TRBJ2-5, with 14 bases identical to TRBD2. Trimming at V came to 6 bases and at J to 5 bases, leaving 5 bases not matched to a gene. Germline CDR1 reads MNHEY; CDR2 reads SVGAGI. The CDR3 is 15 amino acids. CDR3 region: CASRRLAGGRETQYF. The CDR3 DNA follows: TGTGCCAGCAGGCGACTAGCGGGAGGGCGTGAGACCCAGTACTTC.

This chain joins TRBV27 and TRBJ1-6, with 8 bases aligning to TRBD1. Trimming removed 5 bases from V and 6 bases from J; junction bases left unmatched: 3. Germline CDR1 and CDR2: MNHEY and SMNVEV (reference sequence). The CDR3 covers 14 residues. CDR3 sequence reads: CASSLGQGNSPLHF. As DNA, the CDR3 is TGTGCCAGCAGTCTCGGACAGGGTAATTCACCCCTCCACTTT.

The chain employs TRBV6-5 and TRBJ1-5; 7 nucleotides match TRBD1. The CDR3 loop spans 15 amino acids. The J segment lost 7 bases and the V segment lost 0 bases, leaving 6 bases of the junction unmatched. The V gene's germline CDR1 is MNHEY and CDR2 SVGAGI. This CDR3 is CASSYSGPGGQPQHF. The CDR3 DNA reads TGTGCCAGCAGTTACTCTGGCCCAGGGGGGCAGCCCCAGCATTTT.

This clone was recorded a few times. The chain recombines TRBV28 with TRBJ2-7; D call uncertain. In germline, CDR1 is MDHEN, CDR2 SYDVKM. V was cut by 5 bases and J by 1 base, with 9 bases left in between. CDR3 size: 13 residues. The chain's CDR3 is CASSPHQSYEQYF. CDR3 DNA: TGTGCCAGCAGTCCCCATCAGTCCTACGAGCAGTACTTC.

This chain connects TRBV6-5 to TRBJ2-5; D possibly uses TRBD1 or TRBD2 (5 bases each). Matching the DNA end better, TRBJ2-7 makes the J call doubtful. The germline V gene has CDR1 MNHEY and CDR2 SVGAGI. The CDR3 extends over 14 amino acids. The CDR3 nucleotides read TGTGCCAGCAGTAGAGACAGCAAACGGGGCGAGCAGTACTTC. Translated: CASSRDSKRGEQYF.

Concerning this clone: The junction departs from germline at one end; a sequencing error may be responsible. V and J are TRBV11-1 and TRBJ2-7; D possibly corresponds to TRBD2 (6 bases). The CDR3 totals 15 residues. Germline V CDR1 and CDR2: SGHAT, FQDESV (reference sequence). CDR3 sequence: CASSHQLVGSYEQYF. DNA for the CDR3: TGCGCCAGCAGCCACCAACTCGTCGGGAGCTACGAGCAGTACTTC.

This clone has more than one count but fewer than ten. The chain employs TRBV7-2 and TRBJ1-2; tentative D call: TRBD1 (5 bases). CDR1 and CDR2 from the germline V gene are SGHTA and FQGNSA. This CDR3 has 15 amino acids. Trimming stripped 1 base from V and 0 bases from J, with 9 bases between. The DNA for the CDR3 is TGTGCCAGCAGCTTAGTCTGGGGCCCTAACTATGGCTACACCTTC. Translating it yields CASSLVWGPNYGYTF.

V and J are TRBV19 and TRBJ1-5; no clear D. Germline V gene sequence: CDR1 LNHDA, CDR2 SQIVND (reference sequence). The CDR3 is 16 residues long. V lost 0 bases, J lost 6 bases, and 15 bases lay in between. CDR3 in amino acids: CASSIDGAPRSQPQHF. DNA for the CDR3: TGTGCCAGTAGTATAGATGGAGCGCCCCGGTCTCAGCCCCAGCATTTT. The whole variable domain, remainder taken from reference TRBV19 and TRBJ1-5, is DGGITQSPKYLFRKEGQNVTLSCEQNLNHDAMYWYRQDPGQGLRLIYYSQIVNDFQKGDIAEGYSVSREKKESFPLTVTSAQKNPTAFYLCASSIDGAPRSQPQHFGDGTRLSIL.

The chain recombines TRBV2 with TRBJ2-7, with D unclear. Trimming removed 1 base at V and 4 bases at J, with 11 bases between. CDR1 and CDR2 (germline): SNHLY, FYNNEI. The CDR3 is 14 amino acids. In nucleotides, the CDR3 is TGTGCCAGCAGTGAAGAGGGAAGGAGATACGAGCAGTACTTC. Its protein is CASSEEGRRYEQYF.

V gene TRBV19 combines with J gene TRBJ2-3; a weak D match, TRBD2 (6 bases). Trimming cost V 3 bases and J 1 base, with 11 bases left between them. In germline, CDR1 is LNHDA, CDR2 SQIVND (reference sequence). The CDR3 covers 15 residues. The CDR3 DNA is TGTGCCAGTAGTATTCGCGGGAAGGGCACAGATACGCAGTATTTT. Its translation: CASSIRGKGTDTQYF.

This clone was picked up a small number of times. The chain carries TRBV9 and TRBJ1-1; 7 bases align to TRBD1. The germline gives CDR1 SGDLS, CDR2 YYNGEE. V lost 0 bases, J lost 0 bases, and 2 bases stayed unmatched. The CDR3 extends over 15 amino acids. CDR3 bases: TGTGCCAGCAGCGTAGGGACAGGATTGAACACTGAAGCTTTCTTT. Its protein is CASSVGTGLNTEAFF.

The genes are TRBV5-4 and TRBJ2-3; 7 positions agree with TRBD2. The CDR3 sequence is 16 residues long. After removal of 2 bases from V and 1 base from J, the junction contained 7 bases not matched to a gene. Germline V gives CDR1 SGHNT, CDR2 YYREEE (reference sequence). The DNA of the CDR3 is TGTGCCAGCAGCTTACGAGCGGGACCCGGCACAGATACGCAGTATTTT. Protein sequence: CASSLRAGPGTDTQYF.

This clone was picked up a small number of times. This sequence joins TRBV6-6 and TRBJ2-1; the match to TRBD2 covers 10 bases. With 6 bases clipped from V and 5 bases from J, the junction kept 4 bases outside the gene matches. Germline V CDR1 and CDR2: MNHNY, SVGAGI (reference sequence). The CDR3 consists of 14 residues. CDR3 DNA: TGTGCCAGCAGGCCGGGACTAGCGAACAATGAGCAGTTCTTC. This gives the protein CASRPGLANNEQFF.

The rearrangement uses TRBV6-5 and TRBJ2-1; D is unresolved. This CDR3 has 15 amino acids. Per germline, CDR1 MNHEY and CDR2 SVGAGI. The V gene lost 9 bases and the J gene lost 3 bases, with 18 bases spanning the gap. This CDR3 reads CASRSAPFIYNEQFF. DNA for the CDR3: TGTGCCAGTCGCAGCGCCCCCTTCATCTACAATGAGCAGTTCTTC.

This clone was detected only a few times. The CDR3 protein is CASNRGQRTGELFF. The CDR3 DNA reads TGTGCCAGTAACAGGGGGCAGCGGACCGGGGAGCTGTTTTTT. The rearrangement joins TRBV28 to TRBJ2-2, with TRBD1 matching 9 bases. The CDR3 is 14 amino acids. Germline CDR1 MDHEN, CDR2 SYDVKM. Trimming took 9 bases from V and 5 from J; bases not matched to a gene: 7. The whole variable domain, remainder taken from reference TRBV28 and TRBJ2-2, is DVKVTQSSRYLVKRTGEKVFLECVQDMDHENMFWYRQDPGLGLRLIYFSYDVKMKEKGDIPEGYSVSREKKERFSLILESASTNQTSMYLCASNRGQRTGELFFGEGSRLTVL.